Listed below are T cell receptor beta chains from one sample, sequenced in a study of persistence of HIV-infected CD4 T cells. Their antigens are not known. The table came from immunoSEQ multiplex PCR; TCRdb's copy has only in-frame clones and leaves some out. The table shows some 41,000 clones, with around 80% occurring only once. The sample consisted of CD4+ T cells sorted from PBMCs after approximately 20-hour stimulation, taken from a patient who received antiretroviral therapy. All receptors derive from an adult man with HIV who was CMV-seropositive. Each CDR3 is given with its conserved first and last residue. The D gene is left open where the match is weak. Rows may omit the clone size; those that give it use once, few, many or a size class.

J	size	V	D	DNA	CDR3
TRBJ2-2	-	TRBV5-1	-	TGCGCCAGCGCGTCTCGCCCCCTGGGGCTTACCACCGGGGAGCTGTTTTTT	CASASRPLGLTTGELFF
TRBJ1-6	few	TRBV7-9	-	TGTGCCAGCAGCTTAGCGGCAGGGTCTACACCCCTCCACTTT	CASSLAAGSTPLHF
TRBJ2-2	-	TRBV7-3	-	TGTGCCAGCAGTCCCCTGGGGGTCCGGGGGACCGGGGAGCTGTTTTTT	CASSPLGVRGTGELFF
TRBJ2-4	-	TRBV10-2	-	TGCGCCAGCAGTGAGTTTACAGGGTTGGGCAAAAACATTCAGTACTTC	CASSEFTGLGKNIQYF
TRBJ1-5	-	TRBV18	TRBD1	TGTGCCAGCTCACCGGACAGGGCGAAAAGCAATCAGCCCCAGCATTTT	CASSPDRAKSNQPQHF
TRBJ1-2	few	TRBV2	-	TGTGCCAGCAGTGACGACAGCTATGGCTACACCTTC	CASSDDSYGYTF
TRBJ1-5	few	TRBV19	-	TGTGCCAGTAGTTTTACAGGGATAGGATCCAATCAGCCCCAGCATTTT	CASSFTGIGSNQPQHF
TRBJ2-1	-	TRBV6-5	-	TGTGCCAGCAATTCCGGACGAATCTCCTACAATGAGCAGTTCTTC	CASNSGRISYNEQFF
TRBJ1-2	-	TRBV30	-	TGTGCCTGGAGATTGGGAAAGGGGCAGGGTGGCTACACCTTC	CAWRLGKGQGGYTF
TRBJ2-2	-	TRBV3-1/TRBV3-2	-	TGTGCCAGCAATCTCCAGGGGCCCTCCGGGGAGCTGTTTTTT	CASNLQGPSGELFF
TRBJ2-2	few	TRBV7-6	TRBD2	TGTGCCAGCAGCTTAGCGCGGGAGTACACCGGGGAGCTGTTTTTT	CASSLAREYTGELFF
TRBJ2-1	-	TRBV20-1	-	TGCAGTGCTAGTGCGAGAGTTAACAATGAGCAGTTCTTC	CSASARVNNEQFF
TRBJ2-7	-	TRBV9	-	TGTGCCAGCAGCGTAGCGTGGGGGTCCGGGTACGAGCAGTACTTC	CASSVAWGSGYEQYF
TRBJ2-1	-	TRBV7-9	-	TGTGCCAGCACCGGGAATGAGCAGTTCTTC	CASTGNEQFF
TRBJ1-1	-	TRBV6-5	-	TGTGCCAGCAGATTGAACACTGAAGCTTTCTTT	CASRLNTEAFF
TRBJ2-1	-	TRBV4-1	-	TGCGCCAGCAGCCAAGGAGACACGAAGCGGCGGCAGTTCTTC	CASSQGDTKRRQFF
TRBJ1-5	-	TRBV23-1	-	TGCGCCAGCAGTCAAAGGAAGGGCCCCAATCAGCCCCAGCATTTT	CASSQRKGPNQPQHF
TRBJ1-1	-	TRBV2	TRBD1	TGTGCCAGCAGGGCAGACAGGGCTGCGAACACTGAAGCTTTCTTT	CASRADRAANTEAFF
TRBJ2-2	few	TRBV11-3	-	TGTGCCAGCAGCTTAGATGAAAAGGGTAGGGGCACCGGGGAGCTGTTTTTT	CASSLDEKGRGTGELFF
TRBJ1-5	-	TRBV6-5	-	TGTGCCAGCAGCGCGGACGGGAGCAATCAGCCCCAGCATTTT	CASSADGSNQPQHF
TRBJ1-5	-	TRBV10-3	-	TGTGCCATCAGTGTTGGAGGGAATCAGCCCCAGCATTTT	CAISVGGNQPQHF
TRBJ2-7	once	TRBV24-1	TRBD1	TGTGCCACCAGTGATTTGCAAATTGGGACAGGGCGCTACGAGCAGTACTTC	CATSDLQIGTGRYEQYF
TRBJ2-2	-	TRBV27	-	TGTGCCAGCAGTTTAAAGGTGGGCACCGGGGAGCTGTTTTTT	CASSLKVGTGELFF
TRBJ1-4	-	TRBV2	TRBD1	TGTGCCAGCAAGAACCAGGGGGGGAAGGAAAAACTGTTTTTT	CASKNQGGKEKLFF
TRBJ2-1	once	TRBV7-9	-	TGTGCCAGCAGCCCCACCCGCGGGGAGGACAATGAGCAGTTCTTC	CASSPTRGEDNEQFF
TRBJ2-1	-	TRBV5-8	-	TGTGCCAGCAGCTTGGAAGGATCCTCCTACAATGAGCAGTTCTTC	CASSLEGSSYNEQFF
TRBJ1-1	-	TRBV2	-	TGTGCCAGCAGTGTATCAGGGACTGAAGCTTTCTTT	CASSVSGTEAFF
TRBJ1-1	-	TRBV12-5	-	TGTGCTAGTGGTTCGAGGGGCGACACTGAAGCTTTCTTT	CASGSRGDTEAFF
TRBJ1-1	-	TRBV5-1	-	TGCGCCAGCAGCTTGGGACGGCCGAACACTGAAGCTTTCTTT	CASSLGRPNTEAFF
TRBJ1-2	-	TRBV9	-	TGTGCCAGCAGCCATTTCAGGGGCGACTATGGCTACACCTTC	CASSHFRGDYGYTF
TRBJ1-5	-	TRBV5-8	TRBD1	TGTGCCAGCAGGTTGCCCCAGGGGGTCAATCAGCCCCAGCATTTT	CASRLPQGVNQPQHF
TRBJ2-2	-	TRBV6-5	TRBD1	TGTGCCAGTCTTAGGACAGGACTTTTCACCGGGGAGCTGTTTTTT	CASLRTGLFTGELFF
TRBJ2-1	-	TRBV5-1	-	TGCGCCAGCAGCCCCCCAGCGGCCGGTATAAATGAGCAGTTCTTC	CASSPPAAGINEQFF
TRBJ2-5	-	TRBV10-3	TRBD1	TGTGCCATCAGTGAGGGACAGGGAGAGACCCAGTACTTC	CAISEGQGETQYF
TRBJ1-6	-	TRBV19	-	TGTGCCAGTAGGTACAGCTCCTATAATTCACCCCTCCACTTT	CASRYSSYNSPLHF
TRBJ1-6	few	TRBV3-1/TRBV3-2	-	TGTGCCAGCAGCCAAGATTTTAGACAGTTTTCACCCCTCCACTTT	CASSQDFRQFSPLHF
TRBJ1-2	-	TRBV7-9	-	TGTGCCAGCTTCCAAGCTGGGGGATTTAATGGCTACACCTTC	CASFQAGGFNGYTF
TRBJ1-5	-	TRBV5-5	-	TGTGCCAGCAGCTTTGGAATGACGGGTCAGCCCCAGCATTTT	CASSFGMTGQPQHF
TRBJ2-1	-	TRBV19	-	TGTGCCAGTAGTACCTACCCTTTCAATGAGCAGTTCTTC	CASSTYPFNEQFF
TRBJ1-3	-	TRBV18	-	TGTGCCAGCTCACCACCGGGGATTAGCGGGGGAAACACCATATATTTT	CASSPPGISGGNTIYF
TRBJ2-1	-	TRBV2	-	TGTGCCAGCAGTTACGGGAAAAATGAGCAGTTCTTC	CASSYGKNEQFF
TRBJ1-1	-	TRBV19	TRBD1	TGTGCCAGTAGTCCCCAGGACAGGCCCAGTGAAGCTTTCTTT	CASSPQDRPSEAFF
TRBJ2-1	-	TRBV24-1	TRBD2	TGTGCCACCAGTGTTGCTAGCGGGAACTACAATGAGCAGTTCTTC	CATSVASGNYNEQFF
TRBJ1-2	once	TRBV5-4	-	TGTGCCAGCAGCTTGGGGGGCGGGGGGCTGAGAAGAGGCTACACCTTC	CASSLGGGGLRRGYTF
TRBJ2-2	-	TRBV14	TRBD1	TGTGCCAGCAGCCAAGTCAGGGGGCGGAGCACCGGGGAGCTGTTTTTT	CASSQVRGRSTGELFF
TRBJ1-4	-	TRBV24-1	-	TGTGCCACCAGTCATGCGGGGGCTGGTAATGAAAAACTGTTTTTT	CATSHAGAGNEKLFF
TRBJ1-4	-	TRBV5-5	-	TGTGCCAGCAGCCTGGTTGGGGGAGGTGGTGAAAAACTGTTTTTT	CASSLVGGGGEKLFF
TRBJ1-3	-	TRBV6-1	TRBD1	TGTGCCAGCAGTGAGACAGGGCGAGGAAACACCATATATTTT	CASSETGRGNTIYF
TRBJ1-1	-	TRBV19	-	TGTGCCAGTTTTACACCGGGACCGTTGACTGAAGCTTTCTTT	CASFTPGPLTEAFF
TRBJ1-5	-	TRBV19	TRBD1	TGTGCCAGTAGGACAGGGGTGGACAATCAGCCCCAGCATTTT	CASRTGVDNQPQHF
TRBJ2-7	few	TRBV5-1	TRBD2	TGCGCCAGCAGCTTGGATAGCGGGGGGACCTACGAGCAGTACTTC	CASSLDSGGTYEQYF
TRBJ1-6	-	TRBV19	TRBD1	TGTGCCAGTAGTCGTCCGGGACAGGGTGGTAATTCACCCCTCCACTTT	CASSRPGQGGNSPLHF
TRBJ2-3	-	TRBV6-5	-	TGTGCCAACAAGGGGCTGAGCACAGATACGCAGTATTTT	CANKGLSTDTQYF
TRBJ1-3	-	TRBV19	-	TGTGCCAGTAGTATAGCGGGGCCACCGTGGAACACCATATATTTT	CASSIAGPPWNTIYF
TRBJ2-1	once	TRBV5-1	TRBD2	TGCGCCAGCAAACGACTAGCGGGGGGCGTCCGCAATGAGCAGTTCTTC	CASKRLAGGVRNEQFF
TRBJ1-5	-	TRBV30	-	TGTGCCTGGAGGCAGCAGGGAAACAATCAGCCCCAGCATTTT	CAWRQQGNNQPQHF
TRBJ1-6	-	TRBV5-4	-	TGTGCCAGCAGCCTCGACAGTGCCAGAAATTCACCCCTCCACTTT	CASSLDSARNSPLHF